This record covers a single T cell receptor beta chain. Per the authors' pipeline: Reference gene primer amplification in the assay estimated nucleated cell counts. Method: immunoSEQ multiplex PCR; TCRdb's copy keeps in-frame clones and lacks some. Clonal size and the V and J genes are those of that table, whereas D and trimming came from the DNA. Of 80,000 to 100,000 clones listed, around 90% are singletons. Trimming took 2 bases from V and 7 from J, leaving 9 bases between them. The CDR3 is 13 amino acids. The germline V gene has CDR1 SGHRS and CDR2 YFSETQ. The data were obtained in a study of blood T cell repertoires in COVID-19. At the level of the study: Samples taken during acute and convalescent COVID-19 were collected in the United States, Italy and Spain. T cells, B-cell-depleted T cells, or PBMCs provided the cDNA or gDNA that served as material.

The chain links TRBV5-1 to TRBJ2-2; D ambiguous. Sequenced: peripheral blood. The TCR was taken from a man aged 65 to 79 with acute or convalescent COVID-19. Here the CDR3 reads CASSFKRFGELFF. The CDR3 bases are TGCGCCAGCAGCTTCAAGAGGTTCGGGGAGCTGTTTTTT.